This is a list of T cell receptor beta chains from one sample in a study of neurological immune-mediated disorders. TCRdb reprocessed the 5' RACE reads via MiXCR and lists one record per CDR3 protein. The sample contains tens of thousands of distinct CDR3 sequences, 4.5% of which appear only once. Sequencing was carried out using PBMCs. The origin of the receptors is a young man with multiple sclerosis. The CDR3 runs from the conserved cysteine through the conserved F or W. D genes are given only for firm matches. Expanded clones are given a class, and other clones once, few, many or no size at all.

TRBJ2-6 | 20 | many | TRBV10-3 | NA | CAIRDEVEGGISTGANVLTF | TGTGCCATCAGAGACGAGGTGGAAGGGGGGATAAGCACTGGGGCCAACGTCCTGACTTTC
TRBJ2-1 | 19 | NA | TRBV7-2 | TRBD2 | CASSLVGTSGGASSNEQFF | TGTGCCAGCAGCTTAGTTGGGACTAGCGGGGGGGCAAGTTCCAATGAGCAGTTCTTC
TRBJ2-3 | 15 | many | TRBV5-1 | TRBD1 | CASSAGTGGTDTQYF | TGCGCCAGCAGCGCCGGGACAGGAGGGACAGATACGCAGTATTTT
TRBJ1-1 | 14 | many | TRBV5-8 | NA | CASSLGDTNTEAFF | TGTGCCAGCAGCTTGGGGGATACGAACACTGAAGCTTTCTTT
TRBJ2-7 | 13 | many | TRBV18 | NA | CASSPGLLNEQYF | TGTGCCAGCTCACCCGGATTACTTAACGAGCAGTACTTC
TRBJ1-1 | 12 | few | TRBV20-1 | NA | CSASRVGTEAFF | TGCAGTGCTAGCAGGGTGGGCACTGAAGCTTTCTTT
TRBJ2-7 | 13 | many | TRBV9 | NA | CASSVGTSYEQYF | TGTGCCAGCAGCGTAGGTACCAGCTACGAGCAGTACTTC
TRBJ2-2 | 17 | NA | TRBV3-1 | TRBD2 | CASSPRGGTTNTGELFF | TGTGCCAGCAGCCCGCGCGGGGGGACCACAAACACCGGGGAGCTGTTTTTT
TRBJ1-1 | 14 | many | TRBV20-1 | TRBD1 | CSAATDRDFTEAFF | TGCAGTGCTGCTACCGACAGGGATTTCACTGAAGCTTTCTTT
TRBJ1-5 | 15 | many | TRBV18 | TRBD1 | CASSRTGLSNQPQHF | TGTGCCAGCTCAAGGACAGGGCTGAGCAATCAGCCCCAGCATTTT
TRBJ2-3 | 14 | many | TRBV5-1 | NA | CASSSGAYTDTQYF | TGCGCCAGCAGCTCGGGTGCCTACACAGATACGCAGTATTTT
TRBJ2-7 | 15 | many | TRBV27 | NA | CASIGARGPRNEQYF | TGTGCCAGCATTGGGGCCAGGGGACCGCGAAACGAGCAGTACTTC
TRBJ1-2 | 14 | many | TRBV2 | TRBD1 | CASLPDRGRDGYTF | TGTGCCAGCCTACCAGACAGGGGGCGGGATGGCTACACCTTC
TRBJ1-2 | 18 | few | TRBV27 | NA | CASSFRRRGLLFNYGYTF | TGTGCCAGCAGTTTCAGGCGCCGCGGGTTACTATTTAACTATGGCTACACCTTC
TRBJ1-1 | 13 | many | TRBV14 | NA | CASSQGRYTEAFF | TGTGCCAGCAGCCAAGGGCGGTACACTGAAGCTTTCTTT
TRBJ1-2 | 16 | NA | TRBV10-3 | NA | CAISEPRDLRNYGYTF | TGTGCCATCAGTGAGCCGCGGGACCTACGAAACTATGGCTACACCTTC
TRBJ2-3 | 14 | many | TRBV12-3/TRBV12-4 | NA | CASSLYRRTDTQYF | TGTGCCAGCAGTTTATATCGGCGCACAGATACGCAGTATTTT
TRBJ2-5 | 17 | many | TRBV20-1 | TRBD1 | CSAVLPGTGGTKETQYF | TGCAGTGCTGTCCTTCCCGGGACAGGGGGCACCAAAGAGACCCAGTACTTC